Shown below are 27 T cell receptor beta chains from a single sample sequenced in a study of neurological immune-mediated disorders. Via MiXCR, TCRdb re-called the 5' RACE reads, giving one row per CDR3 protein. The data contain approximately 89,000 distinct CDR3 sequences, roughly 4.5% of them seen just once; the ten biggest clones take up 5% to 6%. Time point here: longitudinal time-point 3. Sequencing was done on a sample of PBMCs. Receptors originate from a woman aged 60 to 75 with multiple sclerosis.

This clonotype was recorded at least ten times. V is TRBV7-7 and J is TRBJ2-3, with 7 bases identical to TRBD1. CDR3 length: 14 amino acids. Germline V gene data show CDR1 as SSHAT and CDR2 as FNYEAQ (reference sequence). Trimming took 6 bases from V and 1 from J; bases not matched to a gene: 4. CDR3 in amino acids: CASSRTGRTDTQYF. In DNA, the CDR3 is TGTGCCAGCAGTCGGACAGGTCGCACAGATACGCAGTATTTT.

This clonotype was counted ten times or more. The chain links TRBV4-1 to TRBJ2-3; possible D gene TRBD2, 5 bases. V was shortened by 1 base and J by 3 bases, with 14 bases between the two germline ends. The length of the CDR3 is 16 residues. The germline CDR1 and CDR2 sequences are MGHRA and YSYEKL. CDR3 loop: CASSQGGPGWTDTQYF. CDR3 nucleotides: TGCGCCAGCAGCCAAGGGGGTCCGGGGTGGACAGATACGCAGTATTTT.

A note on this clonotype: Possible read error: a much larger clone is one base away. The chain links TRBV28 to TRBJ2-3, with TRBD1 matching over 7 bases. CDR1 MDHEN and CDR2 SYDVKM come from the germline V gene. This CDR3 has 14 amino acids. The CDR3 loop reads CSSSRGPRTDTQYF. Written as DNA, the CDR3 is TGTTCCAGCAGTAGGGGGCCGCGCACAGATACGCAGTATTTT.

This clonotype was counted ten times or more. The chain links TRBV6-2 or TRBV6-3 to TRBJ2-1; 7 bases are shared with TRBD1. The V and J ends lost 6 bases and 6 bases, in that order; junction bases with no gene match: 5. Germline V lookup: CDR1 MNHEY, CDR2 SVGEGT. The CDR3 runs to 13 residues. CDR3 bases: TGTGCCAGCAGGACGACAGGGTCCAATGAGCAGTTCTTC. Translated, it gives CASRTTGSNEQFF.

There are many counts of this clonotype. The rearrangement uses TRBV5-1 and TRBJ1-3; D not resolved. Germline-derived CDR1 and CDR2 are SGHRS and YFSETQ. Trimming took off 4 bases at V and 0 bases at J, with 14 bases between the two ends. The CDR3 extends over 16 amino acids. The CDR3 loop reads CASSLEPTGSGNTIYF. The CDR3 coding sequence is TGCGCCAGCAGCCTGGAACCGACGGGCTCTGGAAACACCATATATTTT.

This clonotype came up many times. The gene calls are TRBV5-1 and TRBJ2-1, with TRBD2 as a possible D gene (5 bases). This CDR3 region has 15 residues. Trimming took 4 bases from V and 3 from J, leaving 14 bases between them. The germline V gene has CDR1 SGHRS and CDR2 YFSETQ. This CDR3 is CASSPAGGIYNEQFF. DNA of the CDR3: TGCGCCAGCAGCCCGGCGGGCGGCATCTACAATGAGCAGTTCTTC.

This clonotype has at least ten counts. The chain joins TRBV5-1 to TRBJ1-1; D not certain. This CDR3 has 14 amino acids. CDR1 is SGHRS and CDR2 is YFSETQ in the germline V gene. V shed 0 bases and J shed 6 bases, with 12 bases lying between them. CDR3 nucleotide sequence: TGCGCCAGCAGCTTGGTCGCAGAAGCCCCTGAAGCTTTCTTT. Translated: CASSLVAEAPEAFF.

This clonotype was counted many times. The germline gene is not matched at one end of the junction; a read error may be the cause. The V gene is TRBV7-7, the J gene TRBJ2-7; 8 bases agree with TRBD1. This CDR3 is built from 15 residues. Looked up from germline, CDR1 is SSHAT and CDR2 is FNYEAQ (reference sequence). CDR3 in DNA: TGTGCTAGCAGCCCTTCGACAGGGGATACTGCCGAGCAGTACTTC. Translating it yields CASSPSTGDTAEQYF.

This clonotype was seen ten or more times. The V call is TRBV7-8, the J call TRBJ1-1; TRBD1 might be the D (5 bases). Trimming cost V 3 bases and J 1 base, with 15 bases left between them. Per the germline V gene, CDR1 is SGHVS and CDR2 is FQNEAQ. The length of the CDR3 is 16 residues. CDR3 in amino acids: CASSFRTATANTEAFF. DNA of the CDR3: TGTGCCAGCAGCTTTCGGACCGCGACAGCGAACACTGAAGCTTTCTTT.

In this sample, this clonotype turned up many times. The chain employs TRBV12-3 or TRBV12-4 and TRBJ2-1; 8 bases are shared with TRBD2. V was clipped by 5 bases and J by 2 bases; unmatched bases: 8. This CDR3 is 16 amino acids long. CDR3 protein: CASSEHTSGTYNEQFF. CDR3 DNA: TGTGCCAGCAGTGAACACACTAGCGGAACCTACAATGAGCAGTTCTTC.

In its sample, this clonotype was seen many times. The chain uses TRBV4-2 and TRBJ2-1; 10 nucleotides line up with TRBD2. Trimming cost V 0 bases and J 6 bases; bases outside gene matches: 5. This CDR3 is 16 amino acids long. The germline gives CDR1 LGHNA, CDR2 YNFKEQ. The DNA of the CDR3 is TGTGCCAGCAGCCAAGAGGGAGCGGGGGGGCCCAATGAGCAGTTCTTC. It codes for CASSQEGAGGPNEQFF.

At least ten counts were recorded for this clonotype. The rearrangement joins TRBV20-1 to TRBJ2-3; D is unclear. The CDR3 sequence is 13 residues long. Trimming took 8 bases from V and 1 from J, leaving 13 bases between them. Germline CDR1 is DFQATT and CDR2 is SNEGSKA (reference sequence). Here the CDR3 reads CSLGRAGTDTQYF. In nucleotides, the CDR3 is TGCAGTTTAGGGCGAGCTGGCACAGATACGCAGTATTTT.

Ten or more counts support this clonotype. The V gene is TRBV20-1, the J gene TRBJ2-7; D not resolved. CDR1 DFQATT and CDR2 SNEGSKA come from the germline V gene (reference sequence). Trimming pared 6 bases from V and 3 bases from J, leaving 18 bases between. The CDR3 consists of 14 residues. Here the CDR3 reads CSALWSASNYEQYF. In DNA, the CDR3 is TGCAGTGCCCTTTGGAGTGCTTCTAACTACGAGCAGTACTTC.

This clonotype was observed many times. CDR3 in amino acids: CASSYERGKGLLTDTQYF. As DNA, the CDR3 is TGTGCCAGCAGTTACGAAAGGGGGAAGGGGCTCCTCACAGATACGCAGTATTTT. The rearrangement joins TRBV6-5 to TRBJ2-3; maybe TRBD1 (6 bases). Germline CDR1 reads MNHEY; CDR2 reads SVGAGI. V gave up 2 bases and J gave up 2 bases, with 20 bases separating them. The CDR3 has 18 amino acids.

This clonotype was seen a handful of times. V gene TRBV2 combines with J gene TRBJ2-1, with D hard to call. The ends were cut back, 7 bases at V and 4 bases at J, with 17 bases in the middle. The CDR3 has 15 amino acids. Germline CDR1 and CDR2: SNHLY and FYNNEI. The CDR3 protein is CASTLISEWYNEQFF. In DNA, the CDR3 is TGTGCCAGCACCTTAATTAGTGAATGGTACAATGAGCAGTTCTTC. The full variable domain, in which reference TRBV2 and TRBJ2-1 provide the parts outside the CDR3, is EPEVTQTPSHQVTQMGQEVILRCVPISNHLYFYWYRQILGQKVEFLVSFYNNEISEKSEIFDDQFSVERPDGSNFTLKIRSTKLEDSAMYFCASTLISEWYNEQFFGPGTRLTVL.

This clonotype was recorded many times. The V call is TRBV7-2, the J call TRBJ1-6, with D maybe TRBD1 (6 bases). V lost 5 bases, J lost 5 bases, and 13 bases lay in between. The germline CDR1 and CDR2 sequences are SGHTA and FQGNSA. CDR3 size: 15 residues. The CDR3 reads CASSSGGTNNSPLHF. CDR3 nucleotides: TGTGCCAGCAGCAGCGGCGGGACAAATAATTCACCCCTCCACTTT.

About this clonotype: The DNA is left out, because the CDR3 cannot be placed on it with certainty; the CDR3 is given as TCRdb lists it. V usage is TRBV5-1 and J usage is TRBJ2-7; the table's D call, TRBD2, was not checked against the DNA. Germline V gives CDR1 SGHRS, CDR2 YFSETQ. The CDR3 numbers 21 amino acids, ends counted. The CDR3 sequence is CASSFYICSALVDPSSYEQYF.

The chain carries TRBV30 and TRBJ1-2; possible D gene TRBD1, 6 bases. Germline values: CDR1 GTSNPN, CDR2 SVGIG (reference sequence). This CDR3 comprises 14 residues. Trimming removed 2 bases at V and 7 bases at J, with 17 bases between. The CDR3 protein is CAWSLPTGARGYTF. Written as DNA, the CDR3 is TGTGCCTGGAGTCTCCCGACGGGGGCACGTGGCTACACCTTC.

This clonotype was detected ten times or more. The chain joins TRBV7-7 to TRBJ2-2; D may match TRBD1 or TRBD2 (5 bases each). Looked up from germline, CDR1 is SSHAT and CDR2 is FNYEAQ (reference sequence). The CDR3 runs 15 residues. Trimming removed 7 bases at V and 4 bases at J, with 16 bases between. The CDR3 is CASTRGDTGTGELFF. The CDR3 nucleotides read TGTGCCAGCACCCGAGGGGATACGGGCACCGGGGAGCTGTTTTTT. Drawing the rest from reference TRBV7-7 and TRBJ2-2, the complete variable domain is GAGVSQSPRYKVTKRGQDVTLRCDPISSHATLYWYQQALGQGPEFLTYFNYEAQPDKSGLPSDRFSAERPEGSISTLTIQRTEQRDSAMYRCASTRGDTGTGELFFGEGSRLTVL.

This clonotype has at least ten counts. The J gene is TRBJ2-1, the V gene TRBV4-1; 7 positions agree with TRBD2. The CDR3 is 14 amino acids. The V segment lost 3 bases and the J segment 2 bases; nucleotides outside the gene matches: 1. Germline CDR1 and CDR2: MGHRA and YSYEKL. In DNA, the CDR3 is TGCGCCAGCAGCCATGCGGGGGCCTACAATGAGCAGTTCTTC. Translating gives CASSHAGAYNEQFF.

This clonotype was seen ten or more times. The chain has TRBV6-6 and TRBJ1-5, with D tentatively TRBD1 (6 bases). The CDR3 extends over 13 amino acids. In germline, CDR1 is MNHNY, CDR2 SVGAGI (reference sequence). The V end was cut by 7 bases, the J end by 5 bases, with 12 bases between. CDR3 protein: CASNEQGYQPQHF. CDR3 DNA: TGTGCCAGCAACGAACAGGGATATCAGCCCCAGCATTTT.

This clonotype was seen ten or more times. The genes are TRBV20-1 and TRBJ1-2; TRBD1 matches 10 bases. This CDR3 has 15 amino acids. Germline lookup yields CDR1 DFQATT and CDR2 SNEGSKA (reference sequence). Unmatched junction bases numbered 11, after V lost 4 bases and J lost 6 bases. This CDR3 reads CSAIPTRDRGHGYTF. The CDR3 coding sequence is TGCAGTGCTATACCCACTCGGGACAGGGGACATGGCTACACCTTC.

The CDR3 nucleotides read TGTGCCAGCAGCGTAGCCGCGGGTGGGGGTGAGCAGTTCTTC. Its protein product is CASSVAAGGGEQFF. The chain joins TRBV9 to TRBJ2-1, with D tentatively TRBD1 or TRBD2 (5 bases each). This CDR3 has 14 amino acids. Germline V gives CDR1 SGDLS, CDR2 YYNGEE. The V end lost 0 bases, the J end lost 9 bases, and 13 bases lay between the germline ends.

This clonotype has at least ten counts. The V and J genes are TRBV5-1 and TRBJ2-7; D gene unclear. The V and J ends lost 0 bases and 5 bases respectively, with 12 bases between them. Germline loops: CDR1 SGHRS, CDR2 YFSETQ. The CDR3 is 14 amino acids. The CDR3 spells CASSLAQPRDEQYF. DNA for the CDR3: TGCGCCAGCAGCTTGGCCCAACCTAGGGACGAGCAGTACTTC. Full variable domain (remainder filled in from reference TRBV5-1 and TRBJ2-7): KAGVTQTPRYLIKTRGQQVTLSCSPISGHRSVSWYQQTPGQGLQFLFEYFSETQRNKGNFPGRFSGRQFSNSRSEMNVSTLELGDSALYLCASSLAQPRDEQYFGPGTRLTVT.

The sample holds many counts of this clonotype. The CDR3 region has the DNA TGCAGTGCCCCTTATCTTAGCGGAAACAATGAGCAGTTCTTC. It is translated as CSAPYLSGNNEQFF. V and J are TRBV20-1 and TRBJ2-1, with a possible D match to TRBD2 (6 bases). V lost 6 bases, J lost 5 bases, and 17 bases lay in between. CDR1 is DFQATT and CDR2 is SNEGSKA in the germline V gene (reference sequence). This CDR3 has 14 residues.

The table lists this clonotype with many counts. The chain links TRBV5-1 to TRBJ2-5, with a tentative D call TRBD1 (6 bases). CDR1 and CDR2 (germline): SGHRS, YFSETQ. CDR3 length: 13 amino acids. V was shortened by 0 bases and J by 5 bases, with 8 bases between the two germline ends. CDR3 sequence reads: CASSLDRVETQYF. The CDR3 DNA is TGCGCCAGCAGCTTGGACAGGGTTGAGACCCAGTACTTC.

This clonotype was counted at least ten times. The gene calls are TRBV28 and TRBJ1-2; D unclear. The CDR3 length is 15 residues. Germline CDR1 MDHEN, CDR2 SYDVKM. Trimming removed 6 bases at V and 7 bases at J, with 21 bases between. The CDR3 region has the DNA TGTGCCAGCAGCCTTTCCGGGAGGTTAGAGGGTGGCTACACCTTC. This codes for CASSLSGRLEGGYTF.